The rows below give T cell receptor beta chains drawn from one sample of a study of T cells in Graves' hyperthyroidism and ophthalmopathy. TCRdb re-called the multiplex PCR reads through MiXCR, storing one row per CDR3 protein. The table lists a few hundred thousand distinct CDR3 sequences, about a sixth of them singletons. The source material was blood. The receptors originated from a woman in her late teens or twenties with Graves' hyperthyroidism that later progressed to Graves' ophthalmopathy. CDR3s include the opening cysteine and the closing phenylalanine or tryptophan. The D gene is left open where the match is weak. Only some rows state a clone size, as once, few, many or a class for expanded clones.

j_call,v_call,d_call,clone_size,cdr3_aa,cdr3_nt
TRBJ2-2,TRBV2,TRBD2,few,CASSTPQRGEGGTSTGELFF,TGTGCCAGCAGTACTCCCCAGCGGGGGGAAGGGGGTACGAGCACCGGGGAGCTGTTTTTT
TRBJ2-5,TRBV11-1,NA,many,CASSLYSAAARETQYF,TGTGCCAGCAGCTTATATTCGGCCGCAGCGCGGGAGACCCAGTACTTC
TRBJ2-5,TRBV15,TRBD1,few,CATRPQGQETQYF,TGTGCCACCAGGCCACAGGGGCAAGAGACCCAGTACTTC
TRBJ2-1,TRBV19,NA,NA,CASSRTLQYPLQFF,TGTGCCAGTAGTAGAACCCTCCAGTACCCTCTGCAGTTCTTC
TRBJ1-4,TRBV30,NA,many,CAWSGGGDEKLFF,TGTGCCTGGAGTGGAGGGGGTGACGAAAAACTGTTTTTT
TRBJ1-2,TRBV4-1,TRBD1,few,CASSQPHRGRDGYTF,TGCGCCAGCAGCCAACCACACAGGGGGCGGGATGGCTACACCTTC
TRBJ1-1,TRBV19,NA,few,CASSINLLAEAFF,TGTGCCAGTAGTATTAATCTCCTCGCTGAAGCTTTCTTT
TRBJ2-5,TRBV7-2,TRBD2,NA,CASSLILGTSGRARETQYF,TGTGCCAGCAGCTTAATCCTAGGGACTAGCGGGAGGGCCAGGGAGACCCAGTACTTC
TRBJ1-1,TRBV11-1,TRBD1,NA,CASSYMTGGADEAFF,TGTGCCAGCAGCTACATGACAGGGGGTGCGGATGAAGCTTTCTTT
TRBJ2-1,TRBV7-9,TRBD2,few,CASSPRTSDLYNEQFF,TGTGCCAGCAGCCCCAGGACTAGCGATTTATACAATGAGCAGTTCTTC
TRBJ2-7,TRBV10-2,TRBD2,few,CASSEFDLAGDEQYF,TGCGCCAGCAGTGAGTTCGATCTAGCGGGAGACGAGCAGTACTTC
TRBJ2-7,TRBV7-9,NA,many,CASSSRDPLRGEQYF,TGTGCCAGCAGCTCTCGCGACCCCCTCCGAGGCGAGCAGTACTTC
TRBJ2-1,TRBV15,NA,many,CATSRDFGTSYNEQFF,TGTGCCACCAGCAGAGATTTCGGGACGTCTTACAATGAGCAGTTCTTC
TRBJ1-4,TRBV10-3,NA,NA,CAISEIRDEKLFF,TGTGCCATCAGTGAGATCAGGGACGAAAAACTGTTTTTT